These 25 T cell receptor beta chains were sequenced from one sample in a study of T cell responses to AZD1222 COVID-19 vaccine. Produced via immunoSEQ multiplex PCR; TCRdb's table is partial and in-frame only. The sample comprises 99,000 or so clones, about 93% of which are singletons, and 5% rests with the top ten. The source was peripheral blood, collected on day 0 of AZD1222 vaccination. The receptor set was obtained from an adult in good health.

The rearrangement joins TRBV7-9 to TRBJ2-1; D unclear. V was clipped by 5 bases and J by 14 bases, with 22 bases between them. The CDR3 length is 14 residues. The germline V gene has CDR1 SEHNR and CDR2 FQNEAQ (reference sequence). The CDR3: CASSLPSTRGSEFF. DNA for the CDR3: TGTGCCAGCAGCCTACCAAGTACACGCGGTTCGGAGTTCTTC. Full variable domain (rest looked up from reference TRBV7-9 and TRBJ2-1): DTGVSQNPRHKITKRGQNVTFRCDPISEHNRLYWYRQTLGQGPEFLTYFQNEAQLEKSRLLSDRFSAERPKGSFSTLEIQRTEQGDSAMYLCASSLPSTRGSEFFGPGTRLTVL.

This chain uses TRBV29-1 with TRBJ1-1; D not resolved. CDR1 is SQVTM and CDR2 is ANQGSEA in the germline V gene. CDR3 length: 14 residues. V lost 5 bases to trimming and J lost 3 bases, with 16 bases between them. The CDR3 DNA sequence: TGCAGCGTTAGGGTAGCCTGGATGCACACTGAAGCTTTCTTT. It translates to CSVRVAWMHTEAFF.

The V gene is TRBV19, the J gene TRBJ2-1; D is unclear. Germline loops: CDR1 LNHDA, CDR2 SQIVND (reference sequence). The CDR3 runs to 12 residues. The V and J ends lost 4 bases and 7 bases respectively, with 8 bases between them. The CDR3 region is CASSNSRNEQFF. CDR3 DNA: TGTGCCAGTAGTAATAGTCGGAATGAGCAGTTCTTC.

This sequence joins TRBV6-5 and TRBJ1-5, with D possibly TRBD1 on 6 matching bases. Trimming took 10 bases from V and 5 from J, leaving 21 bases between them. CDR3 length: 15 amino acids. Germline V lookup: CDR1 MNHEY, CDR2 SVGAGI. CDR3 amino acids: CATGPIGGRYQPQHF. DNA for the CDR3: TGTGCCACCGGCCCCATCGGGGGGCGTTATCAGCCCCAGCATTTT.

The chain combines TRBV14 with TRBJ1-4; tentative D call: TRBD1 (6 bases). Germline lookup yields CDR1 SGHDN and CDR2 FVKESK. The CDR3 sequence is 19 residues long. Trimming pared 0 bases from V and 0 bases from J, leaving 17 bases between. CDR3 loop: CASSQDPRGAGPTNEKLFF. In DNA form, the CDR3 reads TGTGCCAGCAGCCAAGATCCGCGGGGGGCCGGTCCAACTAATGAAAAACTGTTTTTT.

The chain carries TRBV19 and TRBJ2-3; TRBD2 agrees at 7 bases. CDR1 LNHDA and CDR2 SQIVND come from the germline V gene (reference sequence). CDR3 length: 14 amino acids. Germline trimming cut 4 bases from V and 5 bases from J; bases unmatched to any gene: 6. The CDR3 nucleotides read TGTGCCAGTAGTACGGAAGTAGCGGGAGATACGCAGTATTTT. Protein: CASSTEVAGDTQYF.

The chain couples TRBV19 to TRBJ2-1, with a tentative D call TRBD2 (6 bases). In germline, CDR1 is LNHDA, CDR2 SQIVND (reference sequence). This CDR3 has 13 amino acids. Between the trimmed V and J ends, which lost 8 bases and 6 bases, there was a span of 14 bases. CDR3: CASGTGERNEQFF. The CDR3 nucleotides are TGTGCCAGTGGGACGGGAGAGCGCAATGAGCAGTTCTTC. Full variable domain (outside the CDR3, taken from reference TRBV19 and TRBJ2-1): DGGITQSPKYLFRKEGQNVTLSCEQNLNHDAMYWYRQDPGQGLRLIYYSQIVNDFQKGDIAEGYSVSREKKESFPLTVTSAQKNPTAFYLCASGTGERNEQFFGPGTRLTVL.

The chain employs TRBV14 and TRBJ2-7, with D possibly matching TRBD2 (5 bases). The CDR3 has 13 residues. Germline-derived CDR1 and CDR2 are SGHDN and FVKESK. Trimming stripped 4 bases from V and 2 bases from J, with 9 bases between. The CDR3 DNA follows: TGTGCCAGCAGCCCTTGGGGAGCCTACGAGCAGTACTTC. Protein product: CASSPWGAYEQYF.

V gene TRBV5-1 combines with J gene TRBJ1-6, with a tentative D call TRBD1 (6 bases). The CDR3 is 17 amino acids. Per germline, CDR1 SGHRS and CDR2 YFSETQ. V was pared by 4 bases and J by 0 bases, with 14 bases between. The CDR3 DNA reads TGCGCCAGCAGCCCCGGACAGTTGAGCTCCTATAATTCACCCCTCCACTTT. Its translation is CASSPGQLSSYNSPLHF.

CDR3 loop: CASSVDPGLADNEQFF. Here the CDR3 DNA reads TGTGCCAGCAGCGTAGATCCGGGACTAGCGGACAATGAGCAGTTCTTC. This chain uses TRBV9 with TRBJ2-1; 11 nucleotides agree with TRBD2. The CDR3 consists of 16 residues. The germline gives CDR1 SGDLS, CDR2 YYNGEE. With 0 bases clipped from V and 5 bases from J, the junction kept 4 bases outside the gene matches.

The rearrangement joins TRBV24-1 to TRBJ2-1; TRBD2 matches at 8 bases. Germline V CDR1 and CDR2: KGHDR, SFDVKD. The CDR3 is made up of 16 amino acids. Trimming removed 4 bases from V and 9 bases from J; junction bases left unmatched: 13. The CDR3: CATSDSGTREVGEQFF. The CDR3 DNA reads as TGTGCCACCAGTGACTCCGGGACTAGGGAGGTCGGTGAGCAGTTCTTC.

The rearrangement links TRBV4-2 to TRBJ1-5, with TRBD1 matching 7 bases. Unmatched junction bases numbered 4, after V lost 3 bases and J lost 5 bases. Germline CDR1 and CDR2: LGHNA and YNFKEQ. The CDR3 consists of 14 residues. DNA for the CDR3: TGTGCCAGCAGCCACGGGACAGCAGATCAGCCCCAGCATTTT. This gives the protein CASSHGTADQPQHF.

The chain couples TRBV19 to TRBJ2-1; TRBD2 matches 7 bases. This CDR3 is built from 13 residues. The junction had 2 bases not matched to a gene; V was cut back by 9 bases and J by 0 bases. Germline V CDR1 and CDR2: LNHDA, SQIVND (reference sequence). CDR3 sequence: CASGTNSYNEQFF. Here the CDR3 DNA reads TGTGCCAGCGGGACTAACTCCTACAATGAGCAGTTCTTC. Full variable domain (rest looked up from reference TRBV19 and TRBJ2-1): DGGITQSPKYLFRKEGQNVTLSCEQNLNHDAMYWYRQDPGQGLRLIYYSQIVNDFQKGDIAEGYSVSREKKESFPLTVTSAQKNPTAFYLCASGTNSYNEQFFGPGTRLTVL.

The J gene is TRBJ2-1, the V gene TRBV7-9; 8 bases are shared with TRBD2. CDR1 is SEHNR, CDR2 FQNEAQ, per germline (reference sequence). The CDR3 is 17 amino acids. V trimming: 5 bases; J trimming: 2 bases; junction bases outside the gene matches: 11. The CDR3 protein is CASSLERGAGAYNEQFF. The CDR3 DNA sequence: TGTGCCAGCAGCCTAGAAAGGGGAGCGGGAGCCTACAATGAGCAGTTCTTC.

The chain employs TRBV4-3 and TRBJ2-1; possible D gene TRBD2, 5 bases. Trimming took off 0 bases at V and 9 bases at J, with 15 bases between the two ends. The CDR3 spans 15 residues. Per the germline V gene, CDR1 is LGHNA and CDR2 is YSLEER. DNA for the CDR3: TGCGCCAGCAGCCAAGATCCGCGGCTAGCCGGTGAGCAGTTCTTC. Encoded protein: CASSQDPRLAGEQFF.

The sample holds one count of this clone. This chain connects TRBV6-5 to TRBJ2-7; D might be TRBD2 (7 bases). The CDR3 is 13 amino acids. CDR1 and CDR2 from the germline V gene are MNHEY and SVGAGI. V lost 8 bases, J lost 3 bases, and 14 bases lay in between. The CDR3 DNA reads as TGTGCCAGCTCGGGGGGCATTCACTACGAGCAGTACTTC. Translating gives CASSGGIHYEQYF.

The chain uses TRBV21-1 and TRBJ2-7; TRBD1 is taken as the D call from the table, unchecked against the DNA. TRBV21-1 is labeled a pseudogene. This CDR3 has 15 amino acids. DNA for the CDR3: TGTGCCAGCAGCGGCCCCCGGGACAGGGGATCAGAGCAGTACTTC. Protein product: CASSGPRDRGSEQYF.

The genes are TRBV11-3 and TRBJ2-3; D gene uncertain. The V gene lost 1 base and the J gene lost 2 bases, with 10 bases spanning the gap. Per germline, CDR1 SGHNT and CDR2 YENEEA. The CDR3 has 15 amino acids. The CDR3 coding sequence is TGTGCCAGCAGCTTAGCGGCTACCCCCACAGATACGCAGTATTTT. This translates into CASSLAATPTDTQYF.

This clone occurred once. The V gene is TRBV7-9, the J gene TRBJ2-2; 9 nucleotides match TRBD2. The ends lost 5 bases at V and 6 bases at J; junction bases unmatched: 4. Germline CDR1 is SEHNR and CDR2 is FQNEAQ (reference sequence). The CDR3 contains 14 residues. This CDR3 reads CASSAGTSPGELFF. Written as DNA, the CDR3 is TGTGCCAGCAGCGCCGGGACTAGCCCCGGGGAGCTGTTTTTT.

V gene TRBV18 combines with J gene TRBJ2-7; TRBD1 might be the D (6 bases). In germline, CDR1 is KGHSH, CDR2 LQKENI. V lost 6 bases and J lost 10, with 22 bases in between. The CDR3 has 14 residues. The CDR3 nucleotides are TGTGCCAGCTCCCCCGCAGGGGCAGATCAGGAACAGTACTTC. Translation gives CASSPAGADQEQYF.

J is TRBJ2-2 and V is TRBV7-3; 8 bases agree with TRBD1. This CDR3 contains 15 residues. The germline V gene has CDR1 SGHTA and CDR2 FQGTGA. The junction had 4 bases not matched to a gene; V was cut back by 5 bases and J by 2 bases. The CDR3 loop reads CASSRTGTNTGELFF. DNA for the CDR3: TGTGCCAGCAGCAGGACAGGGACAAACACCGGGGAGCTGTTTTTT.

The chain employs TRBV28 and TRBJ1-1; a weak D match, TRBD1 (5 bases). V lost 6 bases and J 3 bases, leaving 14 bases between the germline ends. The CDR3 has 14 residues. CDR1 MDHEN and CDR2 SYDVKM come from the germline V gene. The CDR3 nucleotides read TGTGCCAGCAGCCGTCCCGGGGCCTACACTGAAGCTTTCTTT. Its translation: CASSRPGAYTEAFF.

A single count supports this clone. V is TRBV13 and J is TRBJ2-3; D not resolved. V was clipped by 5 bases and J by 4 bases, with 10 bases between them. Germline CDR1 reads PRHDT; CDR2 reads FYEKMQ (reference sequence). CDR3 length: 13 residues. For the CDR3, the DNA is TGTGCCAGCAGCGGGTCTGGGGCAGATACGCAGTATTTT. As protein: CASSGSGADTQYF. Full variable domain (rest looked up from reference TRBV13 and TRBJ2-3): AAGVIQSPRHLIKEKRETATLKCYPIPRHDTVYWYQQGPGQDPQFLISFYEKMQSDKGSIPDRFSAQQFSDYHSELNMSSLELGDSALYFCASSGSGADTQYFGPGTRLTVL.

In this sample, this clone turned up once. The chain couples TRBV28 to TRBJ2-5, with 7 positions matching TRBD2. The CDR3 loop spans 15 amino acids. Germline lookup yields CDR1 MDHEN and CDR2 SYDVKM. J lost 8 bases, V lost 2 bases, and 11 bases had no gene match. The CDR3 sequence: CASSLGVWREGTQYF. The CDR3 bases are TGTGCCAGCAGTTTAGGGGTTTGGAGGGAGGGAACCCAGTACTTC.

The CDR3 region has the DNA TGTGCCAGCAGCCAAGATTCTGCAGGGGATGACTATGGCTACACCTTC. This translates into CASSQDSAGDDYGYTF. This chain joins TRBV14 and TRBJ1-2, with a possible D match to TRBD1 (6 bases). The CDR3 is 16 amino acids. The V end was cut by 0 bases, the J end by 3 bases, with 14 bases between. Looked up from germline, CDR1 is SGHDN and CDR2 is FVKESK.